These 23 T cell receptor beta chains came from one sample sequenced in a study of blood T cell repertoires in COVID-19. The assay was immunoSEQ multiplex PCR, and TCRdb's table has in-frame clones only and misses some. Here the sample spans 75,000 to 95,000 clones, about 78% being singletons. Sequenced input: peripheral blood. These receptors all stem from a man aged 60 to 75 with COVID-19, enrolled during active disease.

The chain couples TRBV5-6 to TRBJ2-4, with 7 bases matching TRBD1. CDR1 is SGHDT, CDR2 YYEEEE, per germline. The CDR3 runs 17 residues. The V and J ends lost 4 bases and 0 bases, in that order; junction bases with no gene match: 10. In DNA, the CDR3 is TGTGCCAGCAGCCCCCGGGACAGCGTACTAGCCAAAAACATTCAGTACTTC. Translation gives CASSPRDSVLAKNIQYF.

The chain employs TRBV7-3 and TRBJ1-6; D perhaps matches TRBD1 (5 bases). V shed 5 bases and J shed 6 bases, with 14 bases lying between them. This CDR3 region has 15 residues. Germline V lookup: CDR1 SGHTA, CDR2 FQGTGA. The CDR3 loop reads CASSAGLGGNSPLHF. CDR3 coding DNA: TGTGCCAGCAGCGCGGGGCTGGGGGGTAATTCACCCCTCCACTTT.

The rearrangement uses TRBV19 and TRBJ2-3, with a possible D match to TRBD1 (5 bases). V gave up 4 bases and J gave up 0 bases, with 14 bases separating them. The germline V gene encodes CDR1 LNHDA and CDR2 SQIVND (reference sequence). The CDR3 is 16 residues long. CDR3 DNA sequence: TGTGCCAGTAGTAAGGGGATAGGTAGTAGCACAGATACGCAGTATTTT. This codes for CASSKGIGSSTDTQYF.

Here the CDR3 reads CASGRAENQPQHF. DNA of the CDR3: TGTGCTTCCGGGAGGGCCGAGAATCAGCCCCAGCATTTT. The V gene is TRBV27, the J gene TRBJ1-5, with unresolved D. CDR3 size: 13 residues. CDR1 is MNHEY, CDR2 SMNVEV, per germline (reference sequence).

V gene TRBV7-6 combines with J gene TRBJ1-3; D is uncertain. This CDR3 has 15 amino acids. V shed 2 bases and J shed 4 bases, with 12 bases lying between them. Germline loops: CDR1 SGHVS, CDR2 FNYEAQ. The CDR3 loop reads CASSLMPGVGNTIYF. The DNA of the CDR3 is TGTGCCAGCAGCTTAATGCCTGGAGTCGGAAACACCATATATTTT.

This clone was counted a single time. This sequence joins TRBV5-1 and TRBJ2-6; the match to TRBD1 covers 8 bases. The CDR3 loop spans 17 amino acids. The V gene's germline CDR1 is SGHRS and CDR2 YFSETQ. Trimming at V came to 7 bases and at J to 6 bases, leaving 15 bases not matched to a gene. In nucleotides, the CDR3 is TGCGCCAGCGCGGAGGGGACAGGTGTTTTACAGGCCAACGTCCTGACTTTC. Protein sequence: CASAEGTGVLQANVLTF.

The rearrangement uses TRBV7-2 and TRBJ2-5, with a possible D match to TRBD2 (6 bases). Germline V gene lookup returns CDR1 SGHTA and CDR2 FQGNSA. Trimming left V 2 bases short and J 5 bases short, with 15 bases between. The CDR3 totals 15 residues. The CDR3 bases are TGTGCCAGCAGCTTATCCCTCCCCGGAGGGGAGACCCAGTACTTC. Protein: CASSLSLPGGETQYF.

The chain carries TRBV11-3 and TRBJ2-7; 11 bases match TRBD2. V shed 5 bases and J 3 bases; nucleotides not matched to a gene: 3. Germline CDR1 SGHNT, CDR2 YENEEA. The CDR3 runs 14 residues. This chain's CDR3 is CASSPTSGGYEQYF. CDR3 in DNA: TGTGCCAGCAGCCCTACTAGCGGGGGCTACGAGCAGTACTTC.

The chain uses TRBV4-3 and TRBJ2-4; a possible D gene is TRBD2 (6 bases). The CDR3 loop spans 19 amino acids. V was clipped by 0 bases and J by 0 bases, with 18 bases between them. Germline CDR1 reads LGHNA; CDR2 reads YSLEER. CDR3 nucleotide sequence: TGCGCCAGCAGCCAAGATTGGGGGGTCGCGCTGACAGCCAAAAACATTCAGTACTTC. It encodes CASSQDWGVALTAKNIQYF.

This CDR3 reads CAWSTSSLGRSPLHF. The CDR3 DNA reads TGTGCCTGGAGTACCTCTTCTTTGGGGAGATCACCCCTCCACTTT. The V call is TRBV30, the J call TRBJ1-6; D uncertain. There are 15 residues in the CDR3. V was pared by 2 bases and J by 10 bases, with 18 bases between. Per germline, CDR1 GTSNPN and CDR2 SVGIG (reference sequence).

This clone appeared a few times. This chain joins TRBV9 and TRBJ1-2; TRBD1 matches 7 bases. Germline CDR1 is SGDLS and CDR2 is YYNGEE. The CDR3 has 14 residues. V was pared by 3 bases and J by 7 bases, with 9 bases of the junction left unmatched. The CDR3 is CASSGIAGGSGYTF. CDR3 DNA: TGTGCCAGCAGCGGCATCGCAGGGGGAAGTGGCTACACCTTC.

The chain couples TRBV4-2 to TRBJ2-2; D is uncertain. Germline values: CDR1 LGHNA, CDR2 YNFKEQ. The V end lost 1 base, the J end lost 5 bases, and 2 bases lay between the germline ends. The CDR3 is 12 residues long. The CDR3 DNA follows: TGTGCCAGCAGCCAAGTAACCGGGGAGCTGTTTTTT. This sequence encodes CASSQVTGELFF.

The genes are TRBV19 and TRBJ2-7; 8 bases agree with TRBD1. The CDR3 has 14 residues. With 9 bases clipped from V and 4 bases from J, the junction kept 11 bases outside the gene matches. Germline V gives CDR1 LNHDA, CDR2 SQIVND (reference sequence). CDR3 sequence reads: CASGSGDRPYEQYF. The DNA for the CDR3 is TGTGCCAGCGGATCTGGGGACAGGCCGTACGAGCAGTACTTC.

This clone appeared a single time. The chain is built from TRBV6-1 and TRBJ1-1; D is unresolved. The V end was cut by 4 bases, the J end by 0 bases, with 6 bases between. Germline V gene sequence: CDR1 MNHNS, CDR2 SASEGT. The CDR3 contains 13 residues. This CDR3 is CASSALLNTEAFF. Here the CDR3 DNA reads TGTGCCAGCAGTGCCCTACTGAACACTGAAGCTTTCTTT.

The V gene is TRBV6-6, the J gene TRBJ1-4, with D perhaps TRBD1 (6 bases). Germline assignment: CDR1 MNHNY and CDR2 SVGAGI (reference sequence). The CDR3 runs to 12 residues. V dropped 2 bases and J dropped 8 bases, with 6 bases sitting between them. The CDR3 nucleotides read TGTGCCAGCAGTTACGGGGGCGAAAAACTGTTTTTT. It translates to CASSYGGEKLFF.

This chain connects TRBV29-1 to TRBJ2-1; 13 bases align to TRBD2. After removal of 5 bases from V and 0 bases from J, the junction contained 4 bases not matched to a gene. Germline V gene lookup returns CDR1 SQVTM and CDR2 ANQGSEA. CDR3 length: 16 amino acids. The DNA of the CDR3 is TGCAGCGTTCCAACTAGCGGGGGGGTCTCCTACAATGAGCAGTTCTTC. Translating it yields CSVPTSGGVSYNEQFF.

The chain joins TRBV29-1 to TRBJ1-2; 9 nucleotides line up with TRBD1. V shed 4 bases and J 4 bases; nucleotides not matched to a gene: 4. The CDR3 runs 13 residues. CDR1 SQVTM and CDR2 ANQGSEA come from the germline V gene. CDR3 amino acids: CSVGRQGVYGYTF. In nucleotides, the CDR3 is TGCAGCGTTGGCCGACAGGGGGTCTATGGCTACACCTTC.

This chain uses TRBV14 with TRBJ2-7, with 7 positions matching TRBD2. Germline values: CDR1 SGHDN, CDR2 FVKESK. V lost 3 bases and J lost 1; bases outside the gene matches: 3. CDR3 length: 14 residues. This CDR3 reads CASSQAGGSYEQYF. CDR3 nucleotides: TGTGCCAGCAGCCAGGCCGGGGGGTCCTACGAGCAGTACTTC.

The V and J genes are TRBV7-9 and TRBJ2-7; no firm D call. Per the germline V gene, CDR1 is SEHNR and CDR2 is FQNEAQ (reference sequence). Deletions cut 2 bases from V and 6 bases from J, with 5 bases between. The CDR3 is 11 amino acids. The CDR3 region is CASSLSGEQYF. Here the CDR3 DNA reads TGTGCCAGCAGCTTATCAGGCGAGCAGTACTTC.

The genes are TRBV7-6 and TRBJ1-6, with 7 bases aligning to TRBD1. V shed 1 base, J shed 6 bases, and the junction held 15 bases outside the gene matches. The CDR3 covers 19 residues. Germline loops: CDR1 SGHVS, CDR2 FNYEAQ. The CDR3 loop is CASSLVGPTGVNINSPLHF. CDR3 nucleotide sequence: TGTGCCAGCAGCTTAGTGGGACCTACAGGGGTGAATATTAATTCACCCCTCCACTTT.

The chain employs TRBV10-3 and TRBJ1-1; D is uncertain. The CDR3 covers 13 residues. Germline V gene sequence: CDR1 ENHRY, CDR2 SYGVKD. V shed 4 bases and J shed 1 base, with 7 bases lying between them. As DNA, the CDR3 is TGTGCCATCAGTGTTTCGGGGAACACTGAAGCTTTCTTT. It codes for CAISVSGNTEAFF.

V usage is TRBV7-2 and J usage is TRBJ2-7; D ambiguous. CDR3 size: 15 residues. CDR1 and CDR2 from the germline V gene are SGHTA and FQGNSA. V was cut by 2 bases and J by 2 bases, with 13 bases left in between. The CDR3 sequence is CASSLWASTTYEQYF. CDR3 in DNA: TGTGCCAGCAGCTTATGGGCATCGACGACCTACGAGCAGTACTTC.

This rearrangement joins TRBV19 to TRBJ2-1, with 14 bases lining up with TRBD2. Losses at the gene ends were 5 bases for V and 4 bases for J; bases not matched to a gene: 4. CDR1 is LNHDA and CDR2 is SQIVND in the germline V gene (reference sequence). The length of the CDR3 is 16 residues. CDR3 in amino acids: CASSPRTSGGYNEQFF. DNA for the CDR3: TGTGCCAGTAGTCCCCGGACTAGCGGGGGGTACAATGAGCAGTTCTTC.